This T cell receptor (beta chain) was observed in a study of cytomegalovirus exposure and HLA in healthy donors. V lost 8 bases and J lost 7, with 15 bases in between. CDR3 length equals 13 residues. CDR1 and CDR2 (germline): MNHEY, SVGAGI. Concerning this clone: Its cognate antigen is unknown.

PCR employed 60 Vbeta and 13 Jbeta primers. Only in-frame clones appear in the TCRdb table, and some are missing; sequencing was by immunoSEQ multiplex PCR. The data show around 170,000 clones, 80% seen once. Study-level results: Reportedly, a later analysis found an Asian-associated ancestry cluster had fewer N-insertions than the roughly 700-donor mean.

V is TRBV6-5 and J is TRBJ1-5; D is perhaps TRBD1 (5 bases). The source is a woman in her thirties in good health and CMV-seronegative. Material for sequencing was PBMCs. The CDR3 loop reads CASGPLRGQPQHF. CDR3 in DNA: TGTGCCAGCGGACCGTTGCGGGGGCAGCCCCAGCATTTT.